The subject of this entry is one T cell receptor beta chain. This sample was taken from a study of blood T cell repertoires in COVID-19. Study-level background: T cells, B-cell-depleted T cells, or PBMCs provided the cDNA or gDNA that served as material.

V dropped 2 bases and J dropped 6 bases, with 11 bases sitting between them. Looked up from germline, CDR1 is MNHEY and CDR2 is SVGAGI. The CDR3 loop spans 13 amino acids. This study enrolled people aged 18 to 89 from 20 to 25 US geographic areas. Two consecutive negative NP/OP PCR tests, clearance, or resolved symptoms defined Cohort 3 recovery. Original processing methods: Amplification from reference gene primers served as the basis for estimated nucleated cell counts. Sequenced by immunoSEQ multiplex PCR; TCRdb stores in-frame clones only, minus some. V and J calls and clone size come straight from that table; D and trimming were deduced from the DNA. The repertoire has approximately 310,000 clones, 80% to 90% of them found once; the top ten carry roughly 2%.

The J gene is TRBJ2-7, the V gene TRBV6-5, with D perhaps TRBD2 (5 bases). Sequencing used PBMCs or T cells enriched from blood (not recorded which). The TCR was taken from a man aged 30 to 39 who had recovered from COVID-19. The CDR3 DNA follows: TGTGCCAGCAGTTACGAGGGCGAGGGCGAGCAGTACTTC. Its protein is CASSYEGEGEQYF.